These T cell receptor beta chains were read from a single sample in a study of blood T cell repertoires in COVID-19. The table came from immunoSEQ multiplex PCR; TCRdb's copy has only in-frame clones and leaves some out. The sample carries about 320,000 clones, about 84% recorded once. Input material: peripheral blood. The receptors stem from a woman between 45 and 65 years old with acute or convalescent COVID-19. Each CDR3 is given with its conserved first and last residue. The D gene is left open where the match is weak. Some rows mark clone size as missing; the rest say once, few, many or name a class of expanded clone.

TRBD2	once	TRBV6-2/TRBV6-3	TRBJ2-3	CASSPLGTSGSWTDTQYF	TGTGCCAGCAGTCCCCTAGGGACTAGCGGGAGCTGGACAGATACGCAGTATTTT
TRBD1	once	TRBV24-1	TRBJ1-2	CATSDFRTGANGYTF	TGTGCCACCAGTGATTTCAGGACAGGGGCAAATGGCTACACCTTC
-	-	TRBV6-2/TRBV6-3	TRBJ1-3	CASSSAGGRSGNTIYF	TGTGCCAGCAGCTCTGCCGGGGGGAGATCTGGAAACACCATATATTTT
-	-	TRBV28	TRBJ2-7	CASSFMGSPYEQYF	TGTGCCAGCAGTTTTATGGGCTCCCCCTACGAGCAGTACTTC
-	-	TRBV21-1	TRBJ2-1	CASTRRASGARYNEQFF	TGTGCCAGCACCCGGCGGGCTAGCGGGGCCCGGTACAATGAGCAGTTCTTC
-	-	TRBV12-3/TRBV12-4	TRBJ2-3	CASSFGADTQYF	TGTGCCAGCAGTTTCGGGGCAGATACGCAGTATTTT
-	-	TRBV3-1/TRBV3-2	TRBJ1-2	CASSQVTANYGYTF	TGTGCCAGCAGCCAAGTGACAGCTAACTATGGCTACACCTTC
-	-	TRBV10-2	TRBJ1-2	CASSSGTQGRAYRGYTF	TGCGCCAGCAGCTCGGGTACCCAGGGTAGAGCCTATCGCGGCTACACCTTC
TRBD2	once	TRBV7-9	TRBJ2-5	CASSWSGTAETQYF	TGTGCCAGCAGCTGGAGCGGGACGGCCGAGACCCAGTACTTC
-	-	TRBV19	TRBJ1-1	CASSIVRRGNTEAFF	TGTGCCAGTAGTATAGTGAGGCGGGGGAACACTGAAGCTTTCTTT